Sequencing of this TCR beta chain was carried out in a study of shared clonotypes between healthy human individuals (dated by TCRdb to 2020 to 2022). For context, the study as a whole: Two women and a few men aged 18 to 49 years were included in the cohort. Per donor, three plates each were used for CD4 naive and CD4 memory, two for CD8 naive, and one for CD8 memory. To estimate repertoire size and how much clonotype sharing occurs between individuals, the study deeply sequenced the blood TCR repertoires of 4 to 6 healthy adults. To increase sequencing depth and limit assay-specific biases, TCR repertoire library preparation and sequencing were carried out by different laboratories using diverse techniques. Each donor's leukapheresis produced roughly between roughly 0.9 and 9 billion PBMCs. Findings and caveats that apply to the study as a whole: When a handful of donors were compared, the shared fraction of clonotypes was roughly 4.8% for naive CD4, more than 3% for naive CD8, about 2.5% for memory CD4, and around 0.4% for memory CD8. Sampling was limited to blood, and TCR repertoires in tissue likely differ from TCR repertoires in blood. Compared with non-shared clonotypes, the clonotypes found in all four sorted-subset donors had higher generation probabilities. Incomplete sequencing was indicated by rarefaction of sorted-subset datasets, despite the large sequencing depth. Because the study included only a small number of donors, the genetic and exposure-history diversity represented was limited. Based on pairwise subsampling, the degree of clonotype sharing among donors was expected to be affected by sequencing depth. Naive subsets generally had larger estimated clonotype richness than memory subsets.

TCR CDR3 regions were amplified from genomic DNA by multiplex PCR using the deep immunoSEQ assay. Extracted genomic DNA from each cell subset was distributed evenly across all wells of several immunoSEQ 96-well plates, and each plate was treated as a replicate. Each replicate PCR for sorted subsets received around 200 ng genomic DNA, equal to about 29,000 T cell genomes. The purified libraries were quantified using a Qubit 3.0 fluorometer, sized with a Bioanalyzer 2100, and then quantified again using the KAPA Library Quantification kit. Every immunoSEQ 96-well plate was sequenced on a dedicated single-read 150-cycle Illumina NextSeq 550 flow cell. In the source study's methods: The immunoSEQ output contained only junctional sequences without quality scores, so filtering could not match that applied to full-length reads. To assign V/J genes and CDR3, sequences were annotated using PyIR, a Python wrapper for IgBLAST v1.9, with IMGT germline references. Reads with weak V/J assignments (E-value above 1e-6), missing CDR3, stop codons, out-of-frame junctions, or ambiguous translated residues were removed. V3J clonotypes were defined as sequences sharing the same inferred V gene, J gene, and CDR3 amino acid sequence. To compute the percentage overlap between repertoires, the number of shared unique clonotypes was divided by the size of the smaller repertoire. Repertoire richness was assessed with RTK rarefaction, the Chao1 estimator, and Recon v2.1 estimates of unobserved clonotypes. OLGA was used to compute generation probabilities for all TCRbeta clonotypes that the gDNA method yielded from a handful of donors. TCRdb limited this immuneACCESS table to in-frame rearrangements with V and J called. A share of clones is missing; checked studies link under half to unresolved V genes, and the rest is unexplained. V and J calls and clone size are given by that table; D and trimming were obtained from the DNA. The sample includes about 1.1 million clones, with around 78% observed a single time. The ten largest clones represent roughly 0.61% of the sample.

The sample holds a few counts of this clone. Its antigen has not been determined. Nothing much larger sits one base from this clone, and base qualities are not available. The donors were healthy, HIV-negative adults with no recently reported acute infections or vaccinations. Every donor was a Caucasian adult residing in Nashville, Tennessee, USA. CD4+ T cells were enriched by magnetic negative selection, after which naive cells were positively selected on CD45RA and the negative fraction was taken as the memory subset. Blood was obtained by leukapheresis, after which PBMCs were separated by Ficoll-Histopaque density gradient centrifugation and cryopreserved in liquid nitrogen vapor phase. Purity and quantity of every magnetically sorted T cell population were checked by analytical flow cytometry. From each sorted fraction, genomic DNA was isolated and quantified by UV absorbance on a Nanodrop 2000c.

The sample consisted of memory CD4+ T cells from PBMCs. Reading the label with the study, this specimen's cell subset or site is: CD45RA-negative fraction. The source is a young man in good health. Some clones in this sample may be carry-over from other donors' samples.

The nucleotide sequence reads TGTGCCAGTAGTATACGTGGTGCGAGGGGAAGCAATCAGCCCCAGCATTTT. This encodes CASSIRGARGSNQPQHF. The chain is encoded by TRBV19 joined to TRBJ1-5; D gene: possibly TRBD1, on 5 matching bases. Relative to germline, V is 2 bases shorter and J is 1 base shorter, with 15 bases between their ends. From the germline V gene (reference sequence), CDR1 is LNHDA and CDR2 is SQIVND. The CDR3, cysteine through phenylalanine, is 17 amino acids long. Only CDR3 DNA is held: 51 bases, read in frame from base 1.